This T cell receptor (beta chain) was documented in a study of blood T cell repertoires in COVID-19. Background on the study: The United States, Italy and Spain supplied acute and convalescent COVID-19 samples.

Repertoires were generated with immunoSEQ multiplex PCR, while TCRdb's copy carries only in-frame clones and drops some. This sample has a few hundred thousand clones, with roughly nine tenths found just once. With 4 bases removed from V and 0 bases from J, the gap between germline ends came to 13 bases. Germline-derived CDR1 and CDR2 are SEHNR and FQNEAQ (reference sequence). The CDR3 extends over 15 amino acids. The source material was peripheral blood. The gene calls are TRBV7-9 and TRBJ2-7; TRBD1 is a possible D gene (6 bases). The source is a young man with active or convalescent COVID-19. The CDR3 DNA reads TGTGCCAGCAGCTGGGATTTACAGGGCTCCTACGAGCAGTACTTC. It encodes CASSWDLQGSYEQYF.